The source of this T cell receptor beta chain is a study of T-cell reconstitution after alpha-beta-depleted transplantation in children. This sample's TCRbeta library carried unique molecular identifier barcodes. One entry per CDR3 protein, called by TCRdb with MiXCR from the PCR reads. Among about 610,000 distinct CDR3 sequences listed, roughly a tenth were seen once. This clonotype was observed at least ten times. The CDR3 has 19 amino acids. Germline V gene data show CDR1 as MNHEY and CDR2 as SMNVEV (reference sequence). V was clipped by 5 bases and J by 5 bases; unmatched bases: 22. This sequence was found in a human donor who donated a stem cell graft to a child with acute myeloid leukemia. This specimen consisted of PBMCs from the stem cell graft donor, obtained from the stem cell graft. The chain employs TRBV27 and TRBJ2-7, with 9 bases that match TRBD2. CDR3 DNA: TGTGCCAGCAGTGAAGACAGGCCCGGTGCCGGGACTAGCATCAACGAGCAGTACTTC. This sequence encodes CASSEDRPGAGTSINEQYF.